These T cell receptor beta chains were read from a single sample in a study of cytomegalovirus exposure and HLA in healthy donors. This table comes from immunoSEQ multiplex PCR, and its TCRdb copy is limited to in-frame clones, with some not included. The sample has some 210,000 clones; 80% to 90% are singletons. Sequencing used PBMCs. These receptors originate from a woman in her late teens or twenties in good health and CMV-seropositive. Both conserved end residues are part of each CDR3.

TRBJ2-1,TRBV28,CASSLWGPSSYNEQFF
TRBJ2-7,TRBV21-1,CASSKFWPLVEADYEQYF
TRBJ1-1,TRBV6-1,CAVRSVQGGTEAFF
TRBJ2-5,TRBV28,CASSLTLINQETQYF
TRBJ1-5,TRBV6-1,CASGTDWSGNQPQHF
TRBJ2-7,TRBV19,CASRDTNSYEQYF
TRBJ1-5,TRBV11-2,CASTVRQAILTYSNQPQHF
TRBJ2-7,TRBV2,CASSEALAGGSKYF
TRBJ2-1,TRBV5-1,CASSLGGNEQFF
TRBJ2-2,TRBV11-2,CASSPRQGGELFF
TRBJ2-7,TRBV6-5,CASSYGTGGQNEQYF
TRBJ1-5,TRBV5-8,CASRHDSDSNQPQHF
TRBJ2-7,TRBV11-2,CASSRTGVRRIGQYF
TRBJ1-2,TRBV5-8,CASSLRGYGYTF
TRBJ2-7,TRBV27,CASSLDQGANEQYF
TRBJ2-3,TRBV29-1,CSVEGAGGGGDTQYF
TRBJ1-2,TRBV7-3,CASSLIPGRGYTF
TRBJ2-1,TRBV18,CASSQASGGYNEQFF
TRBJ2-7,TRBV18,CASSPLLGTGSYEQYF
TRBJ1-5,TRBV7-2,CASSPLTGFSNQPQHF
TRBJ2-7,TRBV5-1,CASRLEGRAFYEQYF
TRBJ2-7,TRBV18,CASSPPTGVSSYEQYF
TRBJ2-7,TRBV6-1,CASIDSYEQYF
TRBJ1-2,TRBV19,CASSIIQGDLGGYTF
TRBJ2-2,TRBV12-5,CASGFHGSAVGELFF
TRBJ2-7,TRBV2,CASSEEAGGSDEQYF
TRBJ2-7,TRBV28,CASTGDISYEQYF
TRBJ1-5,TRBV28,CASTLGGAQPQHF
TRBJ1-5,TRBV18,CASESGAGGNQPQHF
TRBJ1-1,TRBV28,CASSSGGGTEAFF
TRBJ2-2,TRBV5-4,CASSSPEKRSTGELFF
TRBJ2-6,TRBV5-1,CASSLGPGGANVLTF
TRBJ2-3,TRBV2,CASSREGGTDTQYF
TRBJ2-7,TRBV4-1,CASSQAGKAYEQYF
TRBJ2-1,TRBV10-3,CAIKGHGWAYNEQFF
TRBJ2-1,TRBV9,CASSILPGTGTYNEQFF
TRBJ2-7,TRBV19,CASSSGLDYEQYF
TRBJ2-3,TRBV27,CASGGLAGTDTQYF
TRBJ2-2,TRBV5-6,CASSLTGTGELFF
TRBJ2-7,TRBV6-1,CAINGQGADYEQYF
TRBJ2-1,TRBV11-1,CASSFGSGDYNEQFF
TRBJ2-1,TRBV11-1,CASSLGQGNEQFF
TRBJ2-7,TRBV5-8,CAMPETVSYEQYF
TRBJ2-5,TRBV27,CASSLISSETQYF
TRBJ2-3,TRBV2,CASCGVTSTDTQYF
TRBJ1-1,TRBV28,CASTPQGIDTEAFF